The 30 T cell receptor beta chains reported below all come from one sample, sequenced in a study of blood T cell repertoires in COVID-19. This table comes from immunoSEQ multiplex PCR, and its TCRdb copy is limited to in-frame clones, with some not included. The repertoire consists of more than 85,000 clones, with around 81% occurring once and the leading ten covering roughly 10%. Sequencing was performed on peripheral blood. These receptors all come from a woman in her sixties or seventies with acute or convalescent COVID-19.

The chain carries TRBV28 and TRBJ1-5; D call uncertain. V was pared by 2 bases and J by 5 bases, with 7 bases between. From germline, CDR1 is MDHEN and CDR2 SYDVKM. The CDR3 is made up of 13 amino acids. This CDR3 reads CASSLTGYQPQHF. The CDR3 DNA sequence: TGTGCCAGCAGTTTAACGGGGTATCAGCCCCAGCATTTT. Using reference TRBV28 and TRBJ1-5 for the parts outside the CDR3, the full variable domain is DVKVTQSSRYLVKRTGEKVFLECVQDMDHENMFWYRQDPGLGLRLIYFSYDVKMKEKGDIPEGYSVSREKKERFSLILESASTNQTSMYLCASSLTGYQPQHFGDGTRLSIL.

The genes are TRBV6-2 or TRBV6-3 and TRBJ2-3; D may be TRBD1 (6 bases). Germline loops: CDR1 MNHEY, CDR2 SVGEGT. Trimming took 0 bases from V and 5 from J, leaving 9 bases between them. The CDR3 contains 14 residues. The CDR3 sequence: CASSYSWGRDTQYF. The CDR3 nucleotides read TGTGCCAGCAGTTACTCGTGGGGGCGAGATACGCAGTATTTT.

This chain uses TRBV6-2 or TRBV6-3 with TRBJ1-5; D is perhaps TRBD1 (6 bases). Per germline, CDR1 MNHEY and CDR2 SVGEGT. The CDR3 has 15 residues. The ends were cut back, 2 bases at V and 8 bases at J, with 16 bases in the middle. The CDR3 DNA is TGTGCCAGCAGTTACGGTTTCACAGGGCAGGAGCCCCAGCATTTT. Its protein product is CASSYGFTGQEPQHF.

In regard to this clone: The sample carries other DNA sequences with the same CDR3. The chain couples TRBV19 to TRBJ2-2, with 11 bases lining up with TRBD2. This CDR3 has 17 amino acids. Trimming removed 3 bases from V and 5 bases from J; junction bases left unmatched: 8. CDR1 LNHDA and CDR2 SQIVND come from the germline V gene (reference sequence). CDR3 sequence reads: CASSIGGLAGGTGELFF. For the CDR3, the DNA is TGTGCCAGTAGTATTGGTGGGCTAGCGGGAGGTACCGGGGAGCTGTTTTTT. The full variable domain, rest sourced from reference TRBV19 and TRBJ2-2, is DGGITQSPKYLFRKEGQNVTLSCEQNLNHDAMYWYRQDPGQGLRLIYYSQIVNDFQKGDIAEGYSVSREKKESFPLTVTSAQKNPTAFYLCASSIGGLAGGTGELFFGEGSRLTVL.

V usage is TRBV10-2 and J usage is TRBJ2-3; weak D call: TRBD1 (7 bases). The CDR3 covers 13 residues. Deletions cut 5 bases from V and 3 bases from J, with 9 bases between. Germline V gene data show CDR1 as WSHSY and CDR2 as SAAADI. CDR3 in DNA: TGCGCCAGCAGTCAGGGGGGAACAGATACGCAGTATTTT. Translation: CASSQGGTDTQYF.

V usage is TRBV19 and J usage is TRBJ1-2; 12 bases are a match to TRBD1. V trimming: 3 bases; J trimming: 14 bases; junction bases outside the gene matches: 7. The CDR3 consists of 13 residues. The germline gives CDR1 LNHDA, CDR2 SQIVND (reference sequence). CDR3 DNA sequence: TGTGCCAGTAGTATTGGGACAGGGGGCTTTGGTACCTTC. As protein: CASSIGTGGFGTF.

The chain combines TRBV28 with TRBJ1-5, with TRBD1 as a possible D gene (6 bases). The length of the CDR3 is 16 residues. The V end was cut by 6 bases, the J end by 4 bases, with 19 bases between. The germline gives CDR1 MDHEN, CDR2 SYDVKM. Here the CDR3 reads CASSLTKTGYNQPQHF. The DNA for the CDR3 is TGTGCCAGCAGCCTTACGAAGACAGGATATAATCAGCCCCAGCATTTT. Full variable domain (rest looked up from reference TRBV28 and TRBJ1-5): DVKVTQSSRYLVKRTGEKVFLECVQDMDHENMFWYRQDPGLGLRLIYFSYDVKMKEKGDIPEGYSVSREKKERFSLILESASTNQTSMYLCASSLTKTGYNQPQHFGDGTRLSIL.

The chain combines TRBV7-2 with TRBJ2-1, with D possibly TRBD2 on 7 matching bases. This CDR3 spans 14 amino acids. Per the germline V gene, CDR1 is SGHTA and CDR2 is FQGNSA. V shed 5 bases and J shed 6 bases, with 14 bases lying between them. The CDR3 is CASSPRGASNEQFF. The DNA for the CDR3 is TGTGCCAGCAGCCCCCGGGGGGCGTCCAATGAGCAGTTCTTC.

This clone was seen a handful of times. The V and J genes are TRBV7-8 and TRBJ2-5, with 8 positions matching TRBD2. Trimming cost V 2 bases and J 1 base; bases outside gene matches: 12. The CDR3 is made up of 18 amino acids. Per the germline V gene, CDR1 is SGHVS and CDR2 is FQNEAQ. In nucleotides, the CDR3 is TGTGCCAGCAGCTTAACCCCTGGGTTAGCGGGGATCCAAGAGACCCAGTACTTC. It codes for CASSLTPGLAGIQETQYF.

The chain is built from TRBV6-5 and TRBJ2-3, with 7 bases identical to TRBD2. After removal of 8 bases from V and 1 base from J, the junction contained 9 bases not matched to a gene. This CDR3 has 15 residues. The germline CDR1 and CDR2 sequences are MNHEY and SVGAGI. Written as DNA, the CDR3 is TGTGCCAGCTTGCTGCGGGAGATGGGCACAGATACGCAGTATTTT. It translates to CASLLREMGTDTQYF.

J is TRBJ2-6 and V is TRBV19; perhaps TRBD1 as D (6 bases). Germline-derived CDR1 and CDR2 are LNHDA and SQIVND (reference sequence). The CDR3 consists of 16 residues. The ends were cut back, 1 base at V and 2 bases at J, with 9 bases in the middle. The CDR3 DNA sequence: TGTGCCAGTAGTATAGGAGGGGGAACTGGGGCCAACGTCCTGACTTTC. Encoded protein: CASSIGGGTGANVLTF.

The CDR3 protein is CASSYSIGLQAYEQYF. The CDR3, as DNA: TGTGCCAGCAGTTACTCGATCGGTCTCCAGGCCTACGAGCAGTACTTC. J is TRBJ2-7 and V is TRBV6-2 or TRBV6-3; no definite D call. V dropped 0 bases and J dropped 2 bases, with 14 bases sitting between them. This CDR3 region has 16 residues. The germline gives CDR1 MNHEY, CDR2 SVGEGT.

The rearrangement uses TRBV5-1 and TRBJ1-1, with 8 bases aligning to TRBD1. J was trimmed by 8 bases and V by 0 bases; bases with no gene match: 9. This CDR3 comprises 15 residues. Germline V CDR1 and CDR2: SGHRS, YFSETQ. CDR3: CASSLGAGGMEEAFF. In DNA, the CDR3 is TGCGCCAGCAGCTTGGGGGCAGGGGGCATGGAGGAAGCTTTCTTT.

This chain joins TRBV27 and TRBJ1-1; no firm D call. Trimming removed 3 bases from V and 1 base from J, with 6 bases in between. The CDR3 consists of 13 residues. Germline V lookup: CDR1 MNHEY, CDR2 SMNVEV (reference sequence). The CDR3 DNA is TGTGCCAGCAGTTTGGCCGAGAACACTGAAGCTTTCTTT. It is translated as CASSLAENTEAFF.

This clone was observed a few times. The CDR3: CASSSPKYTEAFF. The CDR3 DNA reads as TGTGCCAGCAGTTCCCCTAAGTACACTGAAGCTTTCTTT. V gene TRBV6-5 combines with J gene TRBJ1-1; no clear D. This CDR3 is 13 amino acids long. Between the trimmed V and J ends, which lost 4 bases and 3 bases, there was a span of 9 bases. CDR1 is MNHEY, CDR2 SVGAGI, per germline.

The gene calls are TRBV19 and TRBJ1-6; D ambiguous. V lost 5 bases to trimming and J lost 3 bases, with 14 bases between them. CDR1 is LNHDA and CDR2 is SQIVND in the germline V gene (reference sequence). There are 16 residues in the CDR3. CDR3 loop: CASSVSRDLYNSPLHF. CDR3 coding DNA: TGTGCCAGTAGTGTTTCCCGGGATCTCTATAATTCACCCCTCCACTTT.

V usage is TRBV7-6 and J usage is TRBJ1-1; weak D call: TRBD1 (6 bases). Between the trimmed V and J ends, which lost 7 bases and 5 bases, there was a span of 23 bases. CDR3 length: 16 amino acids. Germline V gives CDR1 SGHVS, CDR2 FNYEAQ. CDR3 sequence reads: CASNLGPRGSTTEAFF. The CDR3 nucleotides read TGTGCCAGCAACCTGGGCCCTAGGGGGTCTACGACTGAAGCTTTCTTT.

The chain joins TRBV9 to TRBJ1-2; D unresolved. In germline, CDR1 is SGDLS, CDR2 YYNGEE. The CDR3 totals 12 residues. Between the trimmed V and J ends, which lost 0 bases and 8 bases, there was a span of 8 bases. CDR3 loop: CASSVGNGGYTF. The CDR3 DNA sequence: TGTGCCAGCAGCGTAGGGAACGGGGGCTACACCTTC.

The chain couples TRBV19 to TRBJ1-6, with TRBD1 matching 9 bases. Germline assignment: CDR1 LNHDA and CDR2 SQIVND (reference sequence). The V and J ends lost 6 bases and 11 bases, in that order; junction bases with no gene match: 2. The CDR3 loop spans 12 amino acids. The CDR3 DNA sequence: TGTGCCAGTAGGGACAGGGGAACACCCCTCCACTTT. It translates to CASRDRGTPLHF.

The genes are TRBV7-6 and TRBJ1-2; the D gene is possibly TRBD1 (6 bases). The V end lost 5 bases, the J end lost 1 base, and 14 bases lay between the germline ends. The V gene's germline CDR1 is SGHVS and CDR2 FNYEAQ. CDR3 size: 15 residues. CDR3 region: CASSPTAGDNYGYTF. Written as DNA, the CDR3 is TGTGCCAGCAGCCCAACGGCAGGGGATAACTATGGCTACACCTTC. Variable domain in full (rest from reference TRBV7-6 and TRBJ1-2): GAGVSQSPRYKVTKRGQDVALRCDPISGHVSLYWYRQALGQGPEFLTYFNYEAQQDKSGLPNDRFSAERPEGSISTLTIQRTEQRDSAMYRCASSPTAGDNYGYTFGSGTRLTVV.

The V call is TRBV28, the J call TRBJ1-5; D uncertain. Trimming removed 3 bases at V and 7 bases at J, with 13 bases between. The V gene's germline CDR1 is MDHEN and CDR2 SYDVKM. The CDR3 contains 14 residues. The CDR3 loop reads CASSFPSGVQPQHF. The CDR3 coding sequence is TGTGCCAGCAGTTTTCCCAGCGGGGTCCAGCCCCAGCATTTT.

This chain connects TRBV28 to TRBJ1-5, with D hard to call. From germline, CDR1 is MDHEN and CDR2 SYDVKM. V lost 4 bases and J 3 bases, leaving 10 bases between the germline ends. This CDR3 has 14 residues. This CDR3 reads CASSSPSFNQPQHF. The CDR3 bases are TGTGCCAGCAGTTCTCCGTCCTTCAATCAGCCCCAGCATTTT.

V is TRBV19 and J is TRBJ2-5; TRBD1 agrees at 8 bases. CDR3 size: 18 residues. V lost 0 bases and J lost 4; bases outside the gene matches: 13. Germline assignment: CDR1 LNHDA and CDR2 SQIVND (reference sequence). The CDR3 region has the DNA TGTGCCAGTAGTATAGATTTTGGGACAGGAACCCTAGTAGAGACCCAGTACTTC. Amino acid sequence: CASSIDFGTGTLVETQYF.

The rearrangement joins TRBV6-6 to TRBJ2-7; TRBD1 might be the D (6 bases). CDR1 and CDR2 from the germline V gene are MNHNY and SVGAGI (reference sequence). The CDR3 runs to 15 residues. V was trimmed by 6 bases and J by 5 bases, leaving 20 bases between them. The CDR3 reads CASSPRGISWDEQYF. The CDR3 DNA sequence: TGTGCCAGCAGCCCCAGGGGAATCTCTTGGGACGAGCAGTACTTC.

The chain joins TRBV24-1 to TRBJ2-1, with D uncertain. The CDR3 length is 17 residues. Deletions cut 2 bases from V and 0 bases from J, with 13 bases between. In germline, CDR1 is KGHDR, CDR2 SFDVKD. The CDR3 sequence is CATSDSPGRSSYNEQFF. The CDR3 DNA reads TGTGCCACCAGTGATTCCCCCGGCCGGAGCTCCTACAATGAGCAGTTCTTC.

This chain joins TRBV29-1 and TRBJ2-2; D not certain. The CDR3 extends over 12 amino acids. Trimming pared 4 bases from V and 1 base from J, leaving 4 bases between. The germline CDR1 and CDR2 sequences are SQVTM and ANQGSEA. CDR3 region: CSVVRNTGELFF. DNA for the CDR3: TGCAGCGTTGTTCGGAACACCGGGGAGCTGTTTTTT.

The chain has TRBV19 and TRBJ1-2; unclear D gene. The germline V gene encodes CDR1 LNHDA and CDR2 SQIVND (reference sequence). V lost 7 bases, J lost 8 bases, and 17 bases lay in between. The CDR3 is made up of 13 amino acids. The CDR3 sequence: CASTRRALGGYTF. CDR3 in DNA: TGTGCCAGTACTAGGCGGGCGCTCGGGGGCTACACCTTC.

The J gene is TRBJ2-1, the V gene TRBV5-1, with a possible D match to TRBD2 (6 bases). In germline, CDR1 is SGHRS, CDR2 YFSETQ. Trimming shortened V by 0 bases and J by 7 bases, and 11 bases separated the two germline ends. The CDR3 spans 14 residues. CDR3 sequence (DNA): TGCGCCAGCAGCTTGGGGGACTCTTGGAATGAGCAGTTCTTC. Residues: CASSLGDSWNEQFF.

The count of this clone is one. This chain uses TRBV6-9 with TRBJ1-4, with 7 bases that match TRBD1. This CDR3 has 14 amino acids. The V gene's germline CDR1 is MNHGY and CDR2 SVAAGI. V shed 3 bases, J shed 7 bases, and the junction held 5 bases outside the gene matches. As DNA, the CDR3 is TGTGCCAGCAGTTACTTGGGACAGCTTGAAAAACTGTTTTTT. This codes for CASSYLGQLEKLFF.

The rearrangement links TRBV27 to TRBJ1-1, with TRBD1 matching 10 bases. The CDR3 sequence is 15 residues long. With V trimmed by 4 bases and J by 1 base, 3 bases remained unmatched. Germline loops: CDR1 MNHEY, CDR2 SMNVEV (reference sequence). This CDR3 is CASSSWTGGNTEAFF. The CDR3 coding sequence is TGTGCCAGCAGTTCCTGGACAGGGGGGAACACTGAAGCTTTCTTT.